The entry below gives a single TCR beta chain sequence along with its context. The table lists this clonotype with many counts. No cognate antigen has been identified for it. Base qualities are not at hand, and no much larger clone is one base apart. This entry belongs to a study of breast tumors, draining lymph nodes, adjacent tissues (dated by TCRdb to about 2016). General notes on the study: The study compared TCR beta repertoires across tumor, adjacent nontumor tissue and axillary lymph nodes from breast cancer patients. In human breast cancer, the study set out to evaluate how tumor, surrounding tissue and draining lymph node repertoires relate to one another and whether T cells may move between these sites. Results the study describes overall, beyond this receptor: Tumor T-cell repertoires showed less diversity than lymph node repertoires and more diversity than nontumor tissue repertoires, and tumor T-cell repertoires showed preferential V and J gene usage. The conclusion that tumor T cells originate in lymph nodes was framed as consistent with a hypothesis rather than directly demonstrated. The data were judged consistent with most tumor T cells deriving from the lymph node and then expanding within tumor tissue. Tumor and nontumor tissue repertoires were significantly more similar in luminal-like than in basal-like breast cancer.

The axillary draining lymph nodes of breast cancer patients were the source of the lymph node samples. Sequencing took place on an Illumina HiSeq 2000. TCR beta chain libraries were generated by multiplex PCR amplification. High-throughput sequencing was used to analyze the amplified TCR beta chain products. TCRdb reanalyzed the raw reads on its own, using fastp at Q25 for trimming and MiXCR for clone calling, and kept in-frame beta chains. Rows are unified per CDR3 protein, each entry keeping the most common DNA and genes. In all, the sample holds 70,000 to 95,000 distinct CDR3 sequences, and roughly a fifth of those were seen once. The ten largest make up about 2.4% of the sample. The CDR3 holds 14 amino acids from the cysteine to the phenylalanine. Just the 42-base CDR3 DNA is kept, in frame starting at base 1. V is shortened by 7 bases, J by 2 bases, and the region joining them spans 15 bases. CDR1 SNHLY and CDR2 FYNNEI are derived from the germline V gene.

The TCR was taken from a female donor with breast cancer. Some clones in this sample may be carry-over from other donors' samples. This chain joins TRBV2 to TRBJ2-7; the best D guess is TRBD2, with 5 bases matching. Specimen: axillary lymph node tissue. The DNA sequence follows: TGTGCCAGCACCTGGACTCCGAACACCTACGAGCAGTACTTC. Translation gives CASTWTPNTYEQYF.